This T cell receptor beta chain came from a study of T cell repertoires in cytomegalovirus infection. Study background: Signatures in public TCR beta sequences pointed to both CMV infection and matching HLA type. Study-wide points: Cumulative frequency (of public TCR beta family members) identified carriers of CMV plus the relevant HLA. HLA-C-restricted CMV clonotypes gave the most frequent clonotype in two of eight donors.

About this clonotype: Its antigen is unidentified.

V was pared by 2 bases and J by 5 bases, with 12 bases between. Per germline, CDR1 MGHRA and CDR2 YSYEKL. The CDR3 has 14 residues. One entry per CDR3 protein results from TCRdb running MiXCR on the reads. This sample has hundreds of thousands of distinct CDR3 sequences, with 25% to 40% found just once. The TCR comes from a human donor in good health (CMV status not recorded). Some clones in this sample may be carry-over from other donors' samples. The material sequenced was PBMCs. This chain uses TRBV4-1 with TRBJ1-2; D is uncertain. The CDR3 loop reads CASSQIVTNYGYTF. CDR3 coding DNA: TGCGCCAGCAGCCAAATTGTGACAAATTATGGCTACACCTTC.